These T cell receptor beta chains were read from a single sample in a study of Ad26.COV2.S vaccination and SARS-CoV-2 variants. TCRdb's copy holds only in-frame clones and misses some; the assay was immunoSEQ multiplex PCR. The sample shows 300,000 to 400,000 clones, roughly 87% of them seen only once. This material consisted of peripheral blood, taken in a trial of Ad26.COV2.S vaccine versus placebo. All receptors come from a person aged 18-60 years who received the Ad26.COV2.S COVID-19 vaccine or a placebo. CDR3s include the opening cysteine and the closing phenylalanine or tryptophan. A D gene is named only where the DNA matches it firmly. Some rows have no size entry. The others give once, few or many, or a class for an expanded clone.

v_call: TRBV5-6; j_call: TRBJ2-7; clone_size: once; d_call: NA; cdr3_nt: TGTGCCAGCAGCTTGATACACAGGGTCTACGAGCAGTACTTC; cdr3_aa: CASSLIHRVYEQYF
v_call: TRBV18; j_call: TRBJ1-2; clone_size: NA; d_call: TRBD1; cdr3_nt: TGTGCCAGCTCACCATCTCCAGGGACAGGGAATCATTATGGCTACACCTTC; cdr3_aa: CASSPSPGTGNHYGYTF
v_call: TRBV15; j_call: TRBJ1-2; clone_size: NA; d_call: NA; cdr3_nt: TGTGCCACCAGCAGCTGGGGGGGGGAACAGGGTGCTGCCGACTATGGCTACACCTTC; cdr3_aa: CATSSWGGEQGAADYGYTF
v_call: TRBV4-1; j_call: TRBJ2-7; clone_size: NA; d_call: TRBD2; cdr3_nt: TGCGCCAGCAGCCAAGGGGCCGGGACTACCCCCTACGAGCAGTACTTC; cdr3_aa: CASSQGAGTTPYEQYF
v_call: TRBV4-1; j_call: TRBJ2-7; clone_size: NA; d_call: NA; cdr3_nt: TGCGCCAGCAGCCAAGAGGCGGGACAGATTTCGTACGAGCAGTACTTC; cdr3_aa: CASSQEAGQISYEQYF
v_call: TRBV30; j_call: TRBJ2-6; clone_size: NA; d_call: TRBD1; cdr3_nt: TGTGCCTGGGAAACCGGGACAGGTTATCACTCTGGGGCCAACGTCCTGACTTTC; cdr3_aa: CAWETGTGYHSGANVLTF
v_call: TRBV19; j_call: TRBJ1-1; clone_size: NA; d_call: NA; cdr3_nt: TGTGCCAGTACCACCCTAAGGACAGAAGAAGCTTTCTTT; cdr3_aa: CASTTLRTEEAFF
v_call: TRBV6-6; j_call: TRBJ1-2; clone_size: NA; d_call: TRBD1; cdr3_nt: TGTGCCAGCAGTTACTCGACAGGGCTAAGCTATGGCTACACCTTC; cdr3_aa: CASSYSTGLSYGYTF
v_call: TRBV18; j_call: TRBJ1-5; clone_size: NA; d_call: NA; cdr3_nt: TGTGCCAGCTCACCCCTGTCAGGGGATCAGCCCCAGCATTTT; cdr3_aa: CASSPLSGDQPQHF
v_call: TRBV15; j_call: TRBJ2-7; clone_size: NA; d_call: TRBD1; cdr3_nt: TGTGCCACCAGCCGGGGACAGAATGACTACGAGCAGTACTTC; cdr3_aa: CATSRGQNDYEQYF
v_call: TRBV7-9; j_call: TRBJ2-1; clone_size: NA; d_call: TRBD2; cdr3_nt: TGTGCCAGCAGCTTAGGCGGGGGGGATGAGCAGTTCTTC; cdr3_aa: CASSLGGGDEQFF
v_call: TRBV19; j_call: TRBJ2-2; clone_size: NA; d_call: TRBD2; cdr3_nt: TGTGCCAGTAGTAGCGGACTAGCGGGAACGAACACCGGGGAGCTGTTTTTT; cdr3_aa: CASSSGLAGTNTGELFF
v_call: TRBV7-8; j_call: TRBJ2-7; clone_size: NA; d_call: NA; cdr3_nt: TGTGCCAGCAGCTTAGAAAGGAGAACAGGGGAGGGCTACGAGCAGTACTTC; cdr3_aa: CASSLERRTGEGYEQYF
v_call: TRBV5-4; j_call: TRBJ2-2; clone_size: few; d_call: NA; cdr3_nt: TGTGCCAGCAGCTTCTGGACCGGGGAGCTGTTTTTT; cdr3_aa: CASSFWTGELFF
v_call: TRBV3-1/TRBV3-2; j_call: TRBJ1-5; clone_size: few; d_call: TRBD1; cdr3_nt: TGTGCCAGCAGCCAAGATTTGTCAGGGGGTGTTCAGCCCCAGCATTTT; cdr3_aa: CASSQDLSGGVQPQHF
v_call: TRBV7-3; j_call: TRBJ2-1; clone_size: NA; d_call: NA; cdr3_nt: TGTGCCAGCAGCCGAGGCAGTGGGGGAGTCCATGAGCAGTTCTTC; cdr3_aa: CASSRGSGGVHEQFF
v_call: TRBV7-8; j_call: TRBJ2-2; clone_size: NA; d_call: NA; cdr3_nt: TGTGCCAGCACCTCTACCAAGACCGGGGAGCTGTTTTTT; cdr3_aa: CASTSTKTGELFF
v_call: TRBV30; j_call: TRBJ1-3; clone_size: once; d_call: TRBD1; cdr3_nt: TGTGCCTGGAGACCACAGGGGGCGTCTGGAAACACCATATATTTT; cdr3_aa: CAWRPQGASGNTIYF
v_call: TRBV7-9; j_call: TRBJ2-7; clone_size: NA; d_call: NA; cdr3_nt: TGTGCCAGCAGCGCCACAGACTACGAGCAGTACTTC; cdr3_aa: CASSATDYEQYF
v_call: TRBV14; j_call: TRBJ1-5; clone_size: NA; d_call: NA; cdr3_nt: TGTGCCAGCAGGCTTCCGTTGGGCAATCAGCCCCAGCATTTT; cdr3_aa: CASRLPLGNQPQHF
v_call: TRBV11-3; j_call: TRBJ1-1; clone_size: NA; d_call: NA; cdr3_nt: TGTGCCAGCAGCCTGGGTGGTTTGAACACTGAAGCTTTCTTT; cdr3_aa: CASSLGGLNTEAFF
v_call: TRBV5-1; j_call: TRBJ2-7; clone_size: once; d_call: NA; cdr3_nt: TGCGCCAGCAGCTTGGGGGCAGGGGTCACCTACGAGCAGTACTTC; cdr3_aa: CASSLGAGVTYEQYF
v_call: TRBV6-5; j_call: TRBJ2-7; clone_size: few; d_call: TRBD1; cdr3_nt: TGTGCCAGCAGTTACTCAAGACAGGGGGCCTACGAGCAGTACTTC; cdr3_aa: CASSYSRQGAYEQYF
v_call: TRBV3-1/TRBV3-2; j_call: TRBJ2-2; clone_size: NA; d_call: TRBD2; cdr3_nt: TGTGCCAGCAGCCCCGGACTAGCGATCACCGGGGAGCTGTTTTTT; cdr3_aa: CASSPGLAITGELFF
v_call: TRBV5-5; j_call: TRBJ1-3; clone_size: NA; d_call: TRBD1; cdr3_nt: TGTGCCAGCAGCGCCGGGACAGGGTTTAACTCTGGAAACACCATATATTTT; cdr3_aa: CASSAGTGFNSGNTIYF
v_call: TRBV27; j_call: TRBJ2-5; clone_size: NA; d_call: TRBD2; cdr3_nt: TGTGCCAGCAGCCTAGCGGGGGGCCGAGGGGAGACCCAGTACTTC; cdr3_aa: CASSLAGGRGETQYF
v_call: TRBV27; j_call: TRBJ1-1; clone_size: NA; d_call: NA; cdr3_nt: TGTGCCAGCAGTCCACAGAGCTCAGGGTCAAGGGCTTTCTTT; cdr3_aa: CASSPQSSGSRAFF
v_call: TRBV7-9; j_call: TRBJ2-7; clone_size: few; d_call: TRBD1; cdr3_nt: TGTGCCAGCAGCTTAGCCGGGACAGGTGCCTACGAGCAGTACTTC; cdr3_aa: CASSLAGTGAYEQYF
v_call: TRBV7-9; j_call: TRBJ2-7; clone_size: NA; d_call: NA; cdr3_nt: TGTGCCAGCAGCTTAGGGGGGATCTCCTACGAGCAGTACTTC; cdr3_aa: CASSLGGISYEQYF
v_call: TRBV27; j_call: TRBJ1-6; clone_size: NA; d_call: NA; cdr3_nt: TGTGCCAGCAGTCTCCCTCTGGGGAATTCACCCCTCCACTTT; cdr3_aa: CASSLPLGNSPLHF
v_call: TRBV30; j_call: TRBJ2-1; clone_size: NA; d_call: NA; cdr3_nt: TGTGCCTGGACCGAGGGAGCGGCCAATGAGCAGTTCTTC; cdr3_aa: CAWTEGAANEQFF
v_call: TRBV11-2; j_call: TRBJ2-7; clone_size: NA; d_call: TRBD1; cdr3_nt: TGTGCCAGCAGCACTCGACCGGGACAGGGGAAGGGAGAGCAGTACTTC; cdr3_aa: CASSTRPGQGKGEQYF
v_call: TRBV15; j_call: TRBJ1-2; clone_size: few; d_call: TRBD1; cdr3_nt: TGTGCCACCAGCATATCTACAGGGGAGAGCTATGGCTACACCTTC; cdr3_aa: CATSISTGESYGYTF
v_call: TRBV7-2; j_call: TRBJ2-7; clone_size: NA; d_call: NA; cdr3_nt: TGTGCCAGCAGCTTGTCTCCGGGCCTGTCCTACGAGCAGTACTTC; cdr3_aa: CASSLSPGLSYEQYF
v_call: TRBV3-1/TRBV3-2; j_call: TRBJ1-1; clone_size: NA; d_call: NA; cdr3_nt: TGTGCCACCTTCCCATCTCGGGAGTCACACACTGAAGCTTTCTTT; cdr3_aa: CATFPSRESHTEAFF
v_call: TRBV6-1; j_call: TRBJ2-5; clone_size: few; d_call: TRBD2; cdr3_nt: TGTGCCAGCAGTGAAGGGAAGACTAGCGGGGGTTGGGGGTTGGTGGAGACCCAGTACTTC; cdr3_aa: CASSEGKTSGGWGLVETQYF
v_call: TRBV15; j_call: TRBJ1-3; clone_size: few; d_call: TRBD1; cdr3_nt: TGTGCCACCAGCCTGGACAGGGGGCTTGGAAACACCATATATTTT; cdr3_aa: CATSLDRGLGNTIYF
v_call: TRBV6-2/TRBV6-3; j_call: TRBJ1-5; clone_size: NA; d_call: NA; cdr3_nt: TGTGCCAGCAGTTACTCTTTTGGGGGCAATCAGCCCCAGCATTTT; cdr3_aa: CASSYSFGGNQPQHF
v_call: TRBV11-2; j_call: TRBJ2-3; clone_size: NA; d_call: TRBD2; cdr3_nt: TGTGCCAGCAGCTCGAAACTAGCGGGGGGACCTCGCACAGATACGCAGTATTTT; cdr3_aa: CASSSKLAGGPRTDTQYF
v_call: TRBV30; j_call: TRBJ1-2; clone_size: once; d_call: TRBD1; cdr3_nt: TGTGCCTGGACCTACCTACCGGGACAGGCCTTAGCTAACTATGGCTACACCTTC; cdr3_aa: CAWTYLPGQALANYGYTF
v_call: TRBV7-8; j_call: TRBJ1-4; clone_size: NA; d_call: NA; cdr3_nt: TGTGCCAGCAGCTTAGCCAGGGGTGAGGAAAAACTGTTTTTT; cdr3_aa: CASSLARGEEKLFF
v_call: TRBV10-3; j_call: TRBJ2-3; clone_size: NA; d_call: TRBD1; cdr3_nt: TGTGCCACCCAGACAGGGGGCGAAGGCAGCACAGATACGCAGTATTTT; cdr3_aa: CATQTGGEGSTDTQYF
v_call: TRBV21-1; j_call: TRBJ2-2; clone_size: NA; d_call: NA; cdr3_nt: TGTGCCAGCAGCAAAGCTGTCAACCGACAGGGTCCCGGGGAGCTGTTTTTT; cdr3_aa: CASSKAVNRQGPGELFF
v_call: TRBV7-6; j_call: TRBJ2-6; clone_size: NA; d_call: NA; cdr3_nt: TGTGCCAGCAGCCTCCGGGACACCCGTTCTGGGGCCAACGTCCTGACTTTC; cdr3_aa: CASSLRDTRSGANVLTF
v_call: TRBV7-9; j_call: TRBJ1-5; clone_size: once; d_call: NA; cdr3_nt: TGTGCCAGCAGCCTAGGACAGCCCGGTCAGCCCCAGCATTTT; cdr3_aa: CASSLGQPGQPQHF
v_call: TRBV29-1; j_call: TRBJ2-1; clone_size: NA; d_call: NA; cdr3_nt: TGCAGCGTTGCTGGACGGTTGTCCTACAATGAGCAGTTCTTC; cdr3_aa: CSVAGRLSYNEQFF
v_call: TRBV3-1/TRBV3-2; j_call: TRBJ2-5; clone_size: NA; d_call: TRBD2; cdr3_nt: TGTGCCAGCAGCCGGACTAGCGGGGGAGAGACCCAGTACTTC; cdr3_aa: CASSRTSGGETQYF
v_call: TRBV19; j_call: TRBJ2-2; clone_size: once; d_call: NA; cdr3_nt: TGTGCCAGTAGTGAAAGTACCGGGGAGCTGTTTTTT; cdr3_aa: CASSESTGELFF
v_call: TRBV7-9; j_call: TRBJ1-2; clone_size: NA; d_call: TRBD1; cdr3_nt: TGTGCCAGCAGCCCTACAGGGGTGAGGGACTATGGCTACACCTTC; cdr3_aa: CASSPTGVRDYGYTF
v_call: TRBV7-3; j_call: TRBJ2-7; clone_size: NA; d_call: NA; cdr3_nt: TGTGCCAGCAGCCCCGGGACCCGCGAGCAGTACTTC; cdr3_aa: CASSPGTREQYF
v_call: TRBV11-2; j_call: TRBJ2-1; clone_size: NA; d_call: NA; cdr3_nt: TGTGCCAGCAGCTTAGCGGTGGGTGAGCAGTTCTTC; cdr3_aa: CASSLAVGEQFF
v_call: TRBV4-3; j_call: TRBJ1-5; clone_size: NA; d_call: TRBD1; cdr3_nt: TGCGCCAGCAGCCTCGGGACAGATAGCAATCAGCCCCAGCATTTT; cdr3_aa: CASSLGTDSNQPQHF
v_call: TRBV19; j_call: TRBJ1-5; clone_size: NA; d_call: TRBD1; cdr3_nt: TGTGCCAGTAGTATTCGGGACAGGGATCAGCCCCAGCATTTT; cdr3_aa: CASSIRDRDQPQHF
v_call: TRBV30; j_call: TRBJ2-5; clone_size: NA; d_call: TRBD1; cdr3_nt: TGTGCCTGGAGCCCCTTGGGACAGTATATTGGGTCCCAGTACTTC; cdr3_aa: CAWSPLGQYIGSQYF
v_call: TRBV27; j_call: TRBJ1-2; clone_size: NA; d_call: TRBD1; cdr3_nt: TGTGCCAGCAGTTTATCGTTCCAGGGGGCAATTTGGTATGGCTACACCTTC; cdr3_aa: CASSLSFQGAIWYGYTF
v_call: TRBV18; j_call: TRBJ1-6; clone_size: few; d_call: NA; cdr3_nt: TGTGCCAGCTCACGGGACGCGAGCTCCTATAATTCACCCCTCCACTTT; cdr3_aa: CASSRDASSYNSPLHF
v_call: TRBV6-6; j_call: TRBJ1-1; clone_size: NA; d_call: NA; cdr3_nt: TGTGCCAGCAGTGGGGGGGGCCTGAACACTGAAGCTTTCTTT; cdr3_aa: CASSGGGLNTEAFF
v_call: TRBV3-1/TRBV3-2; j_call: TRBJ2-3; clone_size: NA; d_call: NA; cdr3_nt: TGTGCCAGCAGCCAAGAGTTGAGGGGGGGCCCTGATACGCAGTATTTT; cdr3_aa: CASSQELRGGPDTQYF